This passage covers 20 T cell receptor beta chains from one sample sequenced in a study of a mutant IDH1 vaccine in newly diagnosed glioma. Libraries were prepared by immunoSEQ multiplex PCR; TCRdb keeps only in-frame clonotypes and omits some of them. The sample holds some 58,000 clones, roughly 79% seen once. The sample's time point: week 35, safety follow-up. All doses held 300 ug of mutant IDH1 20-mer peptide, with topical imiquimod. For these receptors, no antigen is known. The input for sequencing was PBMCs, taken from a glioma patient whose treatment included an IDH1 peptide vaccine. These receptors were obtained from a man in his forties with glioma.

The rearrangement links TRBV6-1 to TRBJ1-6; D not certain. Trimming left V 5 bases short and J 5 bases short, with 13 bases between. This CDR3 region has 15 residues. The germline gives CDR1 MNHNS, CDR2 SASEGT. This CDR3 is CASSKDKGNNSPLHF. The CDR3 region has the DNA TGTGCCAGCAGTAAAGACAAAGGGAATAATTCACCCCTCCACTTT.

The genes are TRBV10-3 and TRBJ2-1; 10 bases agree with TRBD1. The CDR3 loop spans 14 amino acids. Per the germline V gene, CDR1 is ENHRY and CDR2 is SYGVKD. Trimming at V came to 6 bases and at J to 1 base, leaving 0 bases not matched to a gene. As DNA, the CDR3 is TGTGCCATCAGGGGACAGGGGTCCTACAATGAGCAGTTCTTC. Translating gives CAIRGQGSYNEQFF.

This rearrangement joins TRBV19 to TRBJ1-3; D is uncertain. Looked up from germline, CDR1 is LNHDA and CDR2 is SQIVND (reference sequence). This CDR3 contains 13 residues. Trimming shortened V by 9 bases and J by 3 bases, and 12 bases separated the two germline ends. The CDR3 spells CASLNPFGNTIYF. The CDR3 DNA sequence: TGTGCCAGCCTAAACCCGTTTGGAAACACCATATATTTT.

The V call is TRBV5-1, the J call TRBJ1-1, with 7 positions matching TRBD1. Germline lookup yields CDR1 SGHRS and CDR2 YFSETQ. The CDR3 spans 15 residues. V lost 1 base, J lost 1 base, and 4 bases stayed unmatched. CDR3 in amino acids: CASSLRTGANTEAFF. The CDR3 DNA reads TGCGCCAGCAGCTTGCGTACAGGGGCGAACACTGAAGCTTTCTTT.

V is TRBV27 and J is TRBJ2-5; the match to TRBD2 covers 12 bases. Germline CDR1 MNHEY, CDR2 SMNVEV (reference sequence). V gave up 8 bases and J gave up 5 bases; unmatched junction bases: 6. The length of the CDR3 is 14 residues. The CDR3 here is CASSRLAGAETQYF. In DNA form, the CDR3 reads TGTGCCAGCTCACGACTAGCGGGAGCTGAGACCCAGTACTTC.

The sample holds a few counts of this clone. J is TRBJ2-3 and V is TRBV28, with D uncertain. The CDR3 contains 11 residues. Trimming shortened V by 4 bases and J by 8 bases, and 7 bases separated the two germline ends. Germline CDR1 MDHEN, CDR2 SYDVKM. The CDR3 spells CASSSPGTQYF. CDR3 in DNA: TGTGCCAGCAGTTCTCCTGGTACGCAGTATTTT.

The chain links TRBV7-6 to TRBJ2-7, with a possible D match to TRBD2 (5 bases). This CDR3 is built from 13 residues. CDR1 and CDR2 from the germline V gene are SGHVS and FNYEAQ. Trimming took 2 bases from V and 1 from J, leaving 6 bases between them. CDR3 sequence reads: CASSLSGSYEQYF. CDR3 nucleotides: TGTGCCAGCAGCTTATCGGGATCCTACGAGCAGTACTTC.

The sample holds a few counts of this clone. This chain uses TRBV5-1 with TRBJ1-1, with a tentative D call TRBD1 (5 bases). From germline, CDR1 is SGHRS and CDR2 YFSETQ. The V end was cut by 1 base, the J end by 7 bases, with 14 bases between. This CDR3 spans 14 amino acids. The CDR3 DNA is TGCGCCAGCAGCTTGTTGTCCAGGGCAGGTGAAGCTTTCTTT. It is translated as CASSLLSRAGEAFF. The whole variable domain, filled in from reference TRBV5-1 and TRBJ1-1, reads KAGVTQTPRYLIKTRGQQVTLSCSPISGHRSVSWYQQTPGQGLQFLFEYFSETQRNKGNFPGRFSGRQFSNSRSEMNVSTLELGDSALYLCASSLLSRAGEAFFGQGTRLTVV.

The chain couples TRBV19 to TRBJ1-5; D perhaps matches TRBD1 (5 bases). This CDR3 contains 14 residues. Germline CDR1 is LNHDA and CDR2 is SQIVND (reference sequence). The V gene lost 7 bases and the J gene lost 4 bases, with 14 bases spanning the gap. CDR3 DNA sequence: TGTGCCAGTATGGTTTGGGCAGGGAATCAGCCCCAGCATTTT. Residues: CASMVWAGNQPQHF.

The genes are TRBV6-5 and TRBJ1-1; TRBD1 matches at 7 bases. Per germline, CDR1 MNHEY and CDR2 SVGAGI. With 6 bases clipped from V and 5 bases from J, the junction kept 12 bases outside the gene matches. The CDR3 totals 15 residues. In nucleotides, the CDR3 is TGTGCCAGCAGGGGGATATACAGGGGTGAGACTGAAGCTTTCTTT. Its protein product is CASRGIYRGETEAFF.

The V call is TRBV28, the J call TRBJ1-2; TRBD1 matches 8 bases. V lost 3 bases, J lost 5 bases, and 8 bases stayed unmatched. Germline V gives CDR1 MDHEN, CDR2 SYDVKM. The CDR3 has 15 amino acids. The CDR3 loop reads CASSFPGTGTYGYTF. The DNA for the CDR3 is TGTGCCAGCAGTTTCCCCGGGACAGGAACTTATGGCTACACCTTC.

The genes are TRBV5-4 and TRBJ2-5; D remains unclear. Per germline, CDR1 SGHNT and CDR2 YYREEE (reference sequence). This CDR3 is built from 15 residues. V lost 4 bases and J lost 6, with 19 bases in between. This CDR3 is CASSAESGRQQTQYF. DNA for the CDR3: TGTGCCAGCAGCGCAGAAAGTGGTCGACAACAGACCCAGTACTTC. Full variable domain (missing parts from reference TRBV5-4 and TRBJ2-5): ETGVTQSPTHLIKTRGQQVTLRCSSQSGHNTVSWYQQALGQGPQFIFQYYREEENGRGNFPPRFSGLQFPNYSSELNVNALELDDSALYLCASSAESGRQQTQYFGPGTRLLVL.

The genes are TRBV5-3 and TRBJ2-3, with D maybe TRBD1 (6 bases). TRBV5-3 is an ORF, and what it does is uncertain. With 4 bases removed from V and 3 bases from J, the gap between germline ends came to 24 bases. CDR3 length: 18 residues. CDR3 sequence reads: CARSPPSAGVQKTDTQYF. The CDR3, as DNA: TGTGCCAGAAGCCCCCCCTCCGCAGGGGTTCAAAAAACAGATACGCAGTATTTT.

The chain combines TRBV6-1 with TRBJ2-3; D unclear. Germline loops: CDR1 MNHNS, CDR2 SASEGT. Trimming stripped 4 bases from V and 7 bases from J, with 12 bases between. The CDR3 covers 13 residues. Written as DNA, the CDR3 is TGTGCCAGCAGTGCGACCCTACGGAATACGCAGTATTTT. It translates to CASSATLRNTQYF.

The J gene is TRBJ2-7, the V gene TRBV5-1, with D tentatively TRBD1 (5 bases). V was cut by 4 bases and J by 2 bases, with 13 bases left in between. CDR1 and CDR2 from the germline V gene are SGHRS and YFSETQ. The CDR3 is made up of 14 amino acids. Here the CDR3 reads CASSREAGPYEQYF. In DNA form, the CDR3 reads TGCGCCAGCAGCCGAGAGGCAGGGCCCTACGAGCAGTACTTC.

The CDR3 is CASSLFGRTGNEQFF. The CDR3 DNA reads TGTGCCAGCAGCTTGTTCGGCAGGACCGGGAATGAGCAGTTCTTC. This rearrangement joins TRBV5-6 to TRBJ2-1; no firm D call. The CDR3 runs to 15 residues. Trimming stripped 1 base from V and 7 bases from J, with 15 bases between. Germline loops: CDR1 SGHDT, CDR2 YYEEEE.

This clone has just a few counts. The rearrangement uses TRBV6-1 and TRBJ1-1; no clear D gene. Trimming pared 5 bases from V and 3 bases from J, leaving 10 bases between. The CDR3 contains 13 residues. Germline V gene sequence: CDR1 MNHNS, CDR2 SASEGT. Here the CDR3 reads CASSLVFDTEAFF. The CDR3 coding sequence is TGTGCCAGCAGTTTAGTGTTCGACACTGAAGCTTTCTTT.

The chain couples TRBV7-9 to TRBJ1-5; D might be TRBD1 (6 bases). Germline-derived CDR1 and CDR2 are SEHNR and FQNEAQ (reference sequence). With 5 bases removed from V and 4 bases from J, the gap between germline ends came to 9 bases. This CDR3 has 13 amino acids. Here the CDR3 DNA reads TGTGCCAGCAGCGAGGGGGGGAATCAGCCCCAGCATTTT. This codes for CASSEGGNQPQHF.

This sequence joins TRBV5-1 and TRBJ2-7; 8 bases are shared with TRBD2. Germline V CDR1 and CDR2: SGHRS, YFSETQ. There are 14 residues in the CDR3. J lost 4 bases, V lost 5 bases, and 8 bases had no gene match. CDR3 sequence reads: CASRLSGDAYEQYF. As DNA, the CDR3 is TGCGCCAGCAGGCTTAGCGGGGACGCATACGAGCAGTACTTC.

V gene TRBV30 combines with J gene TRBJ1-4, with TRBD1 identical over 9 bases. The germline gives CDR1 GTSNPN, CDR2 SVGIG (reference sequence). V lost 3 bases, J lost 8 bases, and 10 bases stayed unmatched. The CDR3 covers 15 residues. The CDR3 DNA reads as TGTGCCTGGAGAGCGGGACAGGGAAATCGAGAAAAACTGTTTTTT. This encodes CAWRAGQGNREKLFF.